This TCR beta chain stems from a study of blood T cells in healthy people across ages. Overall study: Template switching retrieved approximately one barcoded beta molecule for each two T cells. Study conclusions and caveats: Per-million-T-cell TCR beta diversity fell roughly linearly with age. Aged donors had fewer naive CD4+ cells and lower diversity than long-lived donors.

A second PCR of roughly 7 to 11 cycles used a sample-barcoded 5' primer and a J-beta primer mix. A single record per CDR3 protein comes from TCRdb applying MiXCR to the 5' RACE reads. The data show about a million distinct CDR3 sequences, 35% to 40% seen once. Details on this clonotype: Its antigen is still unknown.

The CDR3 totals 16 residues. V dropped 5 bases and J dropped 1; count of bases not matched to a gene: 10. Germline V gene sequence: CDR1 PRHDT, CDR2 FYEKMQ (reference sequence). The clonotype originates from a man aged 18 to 30 in good health. This chain links TRBV13 with TRBJ1-2; 7 bases agree with TRBD1. The sequenced material came from blood. CDR3: CASSLSQGPFNYGYTF. DNA for the CDR3: TGTGCCAGCAGCCTCTCACAGGGGCCATTTAACTATGGCTACACCTTC.